This paragraph covers one T cell receptor (beta chain) sequence. Its specificity is unknown. The data stem from a study of cytomegalovirus exposure and HLA in healthy donors. Study-level results: According to an earlier analysis, most TCR beta V segments yielded productive rearrangements about 90% or about 30% of the time.

In the PCR, 60 Vbeta and 13 Jbeta primers were used. Profiling relied on immunoSEQ multiplex PCR, and the TCRdb table lists in-frame clones only, not all of them. The sample includes 140,000 to 150,000 clones, around 85% of them seen just once. Germline CDR1 KGHSY, CDR2 FQNENV. Trimming removed 4 bases at V and 1 base at J, with 10 bases between. This CDR3 is 14 amino acids long. J is TRBJ1-1 and V is TRBV16; no clear D gene. This TCR came from a woman aged 25 to 39 in good health and CMV-seronegative. Sequenced: PBMCs. Here the CDR3 DNA reads TGTGCCAGCAGCCCTTCGGTCGCGAACACTGAAGCTTTCTTT. This translates into CASSPSVANTEAFF.